The 21 T cell receptor beta chains given below trace back to one sample, sequenced in a study of blood T cell repertoires in COVID-19. TCRdb's table, derived via immunoSEQ multiplex PCR, lists solely in-frame clones and lacks some. There are around 66,000 clones in the sample; around 87% occur only once, and roughly 6.6% lies in the top ten. The sample taken for sequencing was peripheral blood. All receptors come from a man between 60 and 75 years old with acute or convalescent COVID-19.

The J gene is TRBJ2-2, the V gene TRBV5-1, with 8 bases aligning to TRBD1. CDR3 length: 18 residues. Germline V gene lookup returns CDR1 SGHRS and CDR2 YFSETQ. V gave up 4 bases and J gave up 4 bases; unmatched junction bases: 15. The chain's CDR3 is CASSQGDGQGARTGELFF. In nucleotides, the CDR3 is TGCGCCAGCAGCCAGGGTGATGGGCAGGGGGCGCGCACCGGGGAGCTGTTTTTT.

This clone was seen only once. The genes are TRBV7-2 and TRBJ1-4; the D gene is possibly TRBD1 (6 bases). The CDR3 has 15 amino acids. The germline V gene encodes CDR1 SGHTA and CDR2 FQGNSA. V lost 5 bases to trimming and J lost 7 bases, with 17 bases between them. The CDR3 sequence is CASSTDRNEVEKLFF. CDR3 sequence (DNA): TGTGCCAGCAGCACAGACAGGAACGAAGTTGAAAAACTGTTTTTT.

The chain uses TRBV7-6 and TRBJ2-7; TRBD2 is a possible D gene (5 bases). Germline CDR1 reads SGHVS; CDR2 reads FNYEAQ. The CDR3 runs 14 residues. The V end lost 4 bases, the J end lost 6 bases, and 16 bases lay between the germline ends. CDR3 coding DNA: TGTGCCAGCAGCTCCTCGGGATCAGGCGGCGAGCAGTACTTC. It translates to CASSSSGSGGEQYF.

The rearrangement joins TRBV19 to TRBJ1-1, with D tentatively TRBD1 (5 bases). Trimming shortened V by 3 bases and J by 6 bases, and 8 bases separated the two germline ends. The CDR3 is made up of 12 amino acids. Germline V lookup: CDR1 LNHDA, CDR2 SQIVND (reference sequence). The CDR3 coding sequence is TGTGCCAGTAGTATTTCAGGGCCTGAAGCTTTCTTT. Its translation: CASSISGPEAFF.

This chain joins TRBV6-2 or TRBV6-3 and TRBJ1-1; tentative D call: TRBD1 (6 bases). Trimming removed 5 bases from V and 1 base from J, with 14 bases in between. The CDR3 extends over 15 amino acids. Germline assignment: CDR1 MNHEY and CDR2 SVGEGT. CDR3 sequence reads: CASSRPGQTNTEAFF. The CDR3 region has the DNA TGTGCCAGCAGTCGACCCGGACAGACGAACACTGAAGCTTTCTTT.

The V and J genes are TRBV2 and TRBJ1-2, with a weak D call TRBD1 (5 bases). Trimming shortened V by 5 bases and J by 4 bases, and 17 bases separated the two germline ends. CDR3 size: 15 residues. Looked up from germline, CDR1 is SNHLY and CDR2 is FYNNEI. DNA for the CDR3: TGTGCCAGCAGTCCCGAACCCACAGGAGCCTATGGCTACACCTTC. Translated: CASSPEPTGAYGYTF. The full variable domain, with the rest looked up from reference TRBV2 and TRBJ1-2, is EPEVTQTPSHQVTQMGQEVILRCVPISNHLYFYWYRQILGQKVEFLVSFYNNEISEKSEIFDDQFSVERPDGSNFTLKIRSTKLEDSAMYFCASSPEPTGAYGYTFGSGTRLTVV.

The V gene is TRBV15, the J gene TRBJ2-1; 7 bases agree with TRBD1. Germline CDR1 reads LNHNV; CDR2 reads YYDKDF (reference sequence). The length of the CDR3 is 18 residues. V shed 3 bases and J 0 bases; nucleotides not matched to a gene: 11. In nucleotides, the CDR3 is TGTGCCACCAGCAGGCTGCCCCTGGGACAGAGCTCCTACAATGAGCAGTTCTTC. Protein: CATSRLPLGQSSYNEQFF.

This chain connects TRBV6-6 to TRBJ2-1; 11 bases are a match to TRBD1. J lost 6 bases, V lost 6 bases, and 4 bases had no gene match. Germline values: CDR1 MNHNY, CDR2 SVGAGI (reference sequence). The CDR3 runs to 14 residues. The CDR3 reads CASRSGTGGNEQFF. CDR3 DNA sequence: TGTGCCAGCAGATCCGGGACAGGGGGCAATGAGCAGTTCTTC.

The gene calls are TRBV18 and TRBJ1-4, with 7 bases lining up with TRBD1. This CDR3 has 15 residues. J lost 8 bases, V lost 2 bases, and 8 bases had no gene match. Germline V lookup: CDR1 KGHSH, CDR2 LQKENI. Here the CDR3 DNA reads TGTGCCAGCTCACCAAGGTTTCTGGACAGGGAAAAACTGTTTTTT. Its protein is CASSPRFLDREKLFF.

This clone turned up a few times. This sample includes further DNA sequences coding for the same CDR3. The rearrangement joins TRBV13 to TRBJ1-6; 10 bases align to TRBD1. V lost 2 bases and J lost 14; bases outside the gene matches: 6. Germline V gene data show CDR1 as PRHDT and CDR2 as FYEKMQ (reference sequence). The CDR3 is 14 residues long. CDR3 sequence (DNA): TGTGCCAGCAGCTTATGGGACAGGGGTGTGGCCCTCCACTTT. It encodes CASSLWDRGVALHF.

The chain is built from TRBV7-6 and TRBJ1-1; D gene uncertain. The CDR3 totals 15 residues. Germline V gene lookup returns CDR1 SGHVS and CDR2 FNYEAQ. The V and J ends lost 5 bases and 1 base respectively, with 14 bases between them. CDR3 coding DNA: TGTGCCAGCAGCACCCTTGCGGAAGCGAACACTGAAGCTTTCTTT. This translates into CASSTLAEANTEAFF.

The chain links TRBV19 to TRBJ1-5; TRBD1 might be the D (6 bases). V shed 6 bases and J shed 4 bases, with 22 bases lying between them. CDR3 length: 17 residues. The germline CDR1 and CDR2 sequences are LNHDA and SQIVND (reference sequence). The CDR3, as DNA: TGTGCCAGTAGCCAAGGGTTGGACAGATGGGGAAATCAGCCCCAGCATTTT. As protein: CASSQGLDRWGNQPQHF.

J is TRBJ2-1 and V is TRBV19; 8 bases align to TRBD1. This CDR3 has 16 residues. The ends lost 0 bases at V and 7 bases at J; junction bases unmatched: 8. The germline V gene has CDR1 LNHDA and CDR2 SQIVND (reference sequence). For the CDR3, the DNA is TGTGCCAGTAGTATAGACAGGGGGCTATGGGTGAATGAGCAGTTCTTC. Translation gives CASSIDRGLWVNEQFF.

The V call is TRBV14, the J call TRBJ1-1; D uncertain. Germline CDR1 is SGHDN and CDR2 is FVKESK. The CDR3 consists of 14 residues. V dropped 4 bases and J dropped 1 base, with 10 bases sitting between them. CDR3 sequence: CASSRARGNTEAFF. CDR3 nucleotide sequence: TGTGCCAGCAGCCGGGCTCGGGGGAACACTGAAGCTTTCTTT.

The J gene is TRBJ2-7, the V gene TRBV19; 8 bases match TRBD1. The CDR3 loop spans 16 amino acids. Germline loops: CDR1 LNHDA, CDR2 SQIVND (reference sequence). Trimming took 0 bases from V and 7 from J; bases not matched to a gene: 11. CDR3 sequence: CASSIDPTGVLTEQYF. As DNA, the CDR3 is TGTGCCAGTAGTATAGATCCGACAGGGGTCTTAACAGAGCAGTACTTC.

The chain employs TRBV5-6 and TRBJ1-3; 11 bases are a match to TRBD1. Germline V lookup: CDR1 SGHDT, CDR2 YYEEEE. V was clipped by 3 bases and J by 8 bases; unmatched bases: 7. This CDR3 is 15 amino acids long. Here the CDR3 DNA reads TGTGCCAGCAGCTCCAGGACAGGGGGCGAAGACACCATATATTTT. It specifies CASSSRTGGEDTIYF.

A single count supports this clone. The chain links TRBV10-1 to TRBJ1-1; D perhaps matches TRBD1 (6 bases). V was pared by 4 bases and J by 4 bases, with 16 bases between. CDR1 WNHNN and CDR2 SYGVQD come from the germline V gene (reference sequence). CDR3 size: 15 residues. Here the CDR3 reads CASSGQELGSTEAFF. The DNA of the CDR3 is TGCGCCAGCAGTGGACAGGAGCTAGGATCCACTGAAGCTTTCTTT.

This sequence joins TRBV2 and TRBJ1-1; D may be TRBD1 (5 bases). V was shortened by 7 bases and J by 4 bases, with 19 bases between the two germline ends. The CDR3 is 15 amino acids. Germline V gene data show CDR1 as SNHLY and CDR2 as FYNNEI. The CDR3: CASTVQGGSSTEAFF. CDR3 DNA: TGTGCCAGCACTGTCCAGGGTGGATCGTCCACTGAAGCTTTCTTT. Filled out from reference TRBV2 and TRBJ1-1, the complete variable domain reads EPEVTQTPSHQVTQMGQEVILRCVPISNHLYFYWYRQILGQKVEFLVSFYNNEISEKSEIFDDQFSVERPDGSNFTLKIRSTKLEDSAMYFCASTVQGGSSTEAFFGQGTRLTVV.

The J gene is TRBJ2-1, the V gene TRBV10-1; 9 bases agree with TRBD2. The ends lost 3 bases at V and 3 bases at J; junction bases unmatched: 3. In germline, CDR1 is WNHNN, CDR2 SYGVQD (reference sequence). This CDR3 contains 15 residues. This CDR3 is CASSDRRGGYNEQFF. The DNA of the CDR3 is TGCGCCAGCAGTGACCGGCGGGGGGGCTACAATGAGCAGTTCTTC.

The genes are TRBV18 and TRBJ1-2; 8 nucleotides agree with TRBD1. The CDR3 has 14 amino acids. After removal of 3 bases from V and 6 bases from J, the junction contained 6 bases not matched to a gene. CDR1 is KGHSH, CDR2 LQKENI, per germline. The CDR3, as DNA: TGTGCCAGCTCACCCGACCAGGGGGCGCATGGCTACACCTTC. Translated, it gives CASSPDQGAHGYTF.

CDR3 nucleotide sequence: TGTGCCAGCAGCCTACAGGGTCACTCTGGAAACACCATATATTTT. Residues: CASSLQGHSGNTIYF. This chain uses TRBV7-2 with TRBJ1-3; D is perhaps TRBD1 (6 bases). From germline, CDR1 is SGHTA and CDR2 FQGNSA. Trimming pared 5 bases from V and 0 bases from J, leaving 11 bases between. This CDR3 has 15 amino acids.